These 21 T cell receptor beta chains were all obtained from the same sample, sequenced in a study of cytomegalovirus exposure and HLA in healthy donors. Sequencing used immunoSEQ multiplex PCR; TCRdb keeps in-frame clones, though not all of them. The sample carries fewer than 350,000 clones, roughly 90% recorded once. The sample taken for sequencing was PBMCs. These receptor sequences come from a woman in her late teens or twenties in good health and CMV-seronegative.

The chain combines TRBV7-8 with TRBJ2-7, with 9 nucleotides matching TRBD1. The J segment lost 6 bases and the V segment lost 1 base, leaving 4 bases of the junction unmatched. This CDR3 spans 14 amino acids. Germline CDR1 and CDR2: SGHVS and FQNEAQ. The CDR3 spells CASSLGTGAIEQYF. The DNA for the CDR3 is TGTGCCAGCAGCTTAGGGACAGGGGCCATCGAGCAGTACTTC.

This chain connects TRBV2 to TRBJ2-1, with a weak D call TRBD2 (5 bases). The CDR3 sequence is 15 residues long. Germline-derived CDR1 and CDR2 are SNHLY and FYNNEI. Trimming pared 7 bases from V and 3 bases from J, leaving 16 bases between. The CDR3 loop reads CASTVTGTYYNEQFF. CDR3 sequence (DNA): TGTGCCAGCACTGTTACGGGAACCTACTACAATGAGCAGTTCTTC. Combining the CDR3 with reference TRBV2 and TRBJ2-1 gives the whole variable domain EPEVTQTPSHQVTQMGQEVILRCVPISNHLYFYWYRQILGQKVEFLVSFYNNEISEKSEIFDDQFSVERPDGSNFTLKIRSTKLEDSAMYFCASTVTGTYYNEQFFGPGTRLTVL.

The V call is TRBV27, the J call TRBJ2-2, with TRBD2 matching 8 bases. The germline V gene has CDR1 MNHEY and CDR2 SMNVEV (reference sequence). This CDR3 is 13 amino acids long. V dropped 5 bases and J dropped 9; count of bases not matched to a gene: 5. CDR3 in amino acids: CASSPGGGWELFF. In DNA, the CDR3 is TGTGCCAGCAGTCCGGGAGGGGGGTGGGAGCTGTTTTTT.

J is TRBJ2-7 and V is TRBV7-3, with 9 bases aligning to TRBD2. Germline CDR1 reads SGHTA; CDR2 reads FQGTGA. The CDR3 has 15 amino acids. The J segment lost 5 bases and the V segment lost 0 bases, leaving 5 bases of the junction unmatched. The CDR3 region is CASSLTAGGRDEQYF. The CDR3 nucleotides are TGTGCCAGCAGCTTAACGGCGGGAGGGCGGGACGAGCAGTACTTC.

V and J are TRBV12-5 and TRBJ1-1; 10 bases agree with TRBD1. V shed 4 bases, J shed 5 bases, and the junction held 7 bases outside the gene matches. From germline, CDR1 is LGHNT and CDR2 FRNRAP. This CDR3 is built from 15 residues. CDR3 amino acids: CASGSGQGGNTEAFF. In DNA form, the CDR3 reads TGTGCTAGTGGTTCCGGACAGGGGGGAAATACTGAAGCTTTCTTT.

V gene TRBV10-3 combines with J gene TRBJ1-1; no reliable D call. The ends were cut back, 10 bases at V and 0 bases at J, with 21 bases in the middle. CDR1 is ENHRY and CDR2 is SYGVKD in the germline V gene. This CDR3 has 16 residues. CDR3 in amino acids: CATVSRRIDMNTEAFF. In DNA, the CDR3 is TGTGCCACGGTTAGTCGACGGATAGACATGAACACTGAAGCTTTCTTT.

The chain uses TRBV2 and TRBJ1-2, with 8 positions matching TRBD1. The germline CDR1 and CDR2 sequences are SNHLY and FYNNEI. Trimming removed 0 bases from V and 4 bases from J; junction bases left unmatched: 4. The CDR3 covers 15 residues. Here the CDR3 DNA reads TGTGCCAGCAGTGAAGCCAGGACAGGGATCTATGGCTACACCTTC. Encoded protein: CASSEARTGIYGYTF.

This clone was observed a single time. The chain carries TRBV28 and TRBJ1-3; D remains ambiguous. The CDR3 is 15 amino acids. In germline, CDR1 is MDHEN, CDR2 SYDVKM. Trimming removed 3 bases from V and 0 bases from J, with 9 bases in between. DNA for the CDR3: TGTGCCAGCAGTTTGCCGGGGTCCTCTGGAAACACCATATATTTT. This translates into CASSLPGSSGNTIYF.

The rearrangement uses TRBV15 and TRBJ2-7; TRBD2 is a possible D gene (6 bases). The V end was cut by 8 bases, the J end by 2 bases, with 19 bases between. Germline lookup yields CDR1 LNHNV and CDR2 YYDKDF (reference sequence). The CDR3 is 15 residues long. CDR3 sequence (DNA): TGTGCCACCGCGGTCCCGGCGGGGACGACCTACGAGCAGTACTTC. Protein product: CATAVPAGTTYEQYF.

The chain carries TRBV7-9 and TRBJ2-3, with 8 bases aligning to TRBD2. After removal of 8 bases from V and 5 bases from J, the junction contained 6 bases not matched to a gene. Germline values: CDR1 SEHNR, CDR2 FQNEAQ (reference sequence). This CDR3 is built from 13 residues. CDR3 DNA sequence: TGTGCCAGCCGGGGGGGAGGGCGAGATACGCAGTATTTT. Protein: CASRGGGRDTQYF.

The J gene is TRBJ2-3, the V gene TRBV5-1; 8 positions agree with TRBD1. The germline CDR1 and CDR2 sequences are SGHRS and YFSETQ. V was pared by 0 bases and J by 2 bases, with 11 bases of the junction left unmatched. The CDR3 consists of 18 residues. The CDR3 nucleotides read TGCGCCAGCAGCTTGGCTGGGACGGCAGGGGGCTTCACAGATACGCAGTATTTT. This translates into CASSLAGTAGGFTDTQYF.

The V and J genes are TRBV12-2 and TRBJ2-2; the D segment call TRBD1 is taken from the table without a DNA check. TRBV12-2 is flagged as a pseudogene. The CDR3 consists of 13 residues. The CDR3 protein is CASLLTDTGELFF. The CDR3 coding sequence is TGTGCAAGTCTCCTGACAGACACCGGGGAGCTGTTTTTT.

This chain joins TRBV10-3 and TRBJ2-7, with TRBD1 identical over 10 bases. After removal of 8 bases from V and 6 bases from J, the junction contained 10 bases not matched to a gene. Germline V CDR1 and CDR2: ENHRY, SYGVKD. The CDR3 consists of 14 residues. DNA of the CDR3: TGTGCCATCGCAAACCGGGACAGGGGCCGCGAGCAGTACTTC. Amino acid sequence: CAIANRDRGREQYF.

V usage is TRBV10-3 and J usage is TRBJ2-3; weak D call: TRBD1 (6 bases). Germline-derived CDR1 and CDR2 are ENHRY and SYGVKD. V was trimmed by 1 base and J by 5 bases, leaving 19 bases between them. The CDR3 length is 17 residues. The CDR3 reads CAISELPPGHGEDTQYF. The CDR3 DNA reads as TGTGCCATCAGTGAGTTGCCCCCGGGACACGGGGAAGATACGCAGTATTTT.

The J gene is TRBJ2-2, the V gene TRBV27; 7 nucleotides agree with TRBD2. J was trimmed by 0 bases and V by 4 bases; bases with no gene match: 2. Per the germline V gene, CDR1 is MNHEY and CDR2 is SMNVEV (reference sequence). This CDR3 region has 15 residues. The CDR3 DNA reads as TGTGCCAGCAGTTATACTAGCGCGAACACCGGGGAGCTGTTTTTT. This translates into CASSYTSANTGELFF.

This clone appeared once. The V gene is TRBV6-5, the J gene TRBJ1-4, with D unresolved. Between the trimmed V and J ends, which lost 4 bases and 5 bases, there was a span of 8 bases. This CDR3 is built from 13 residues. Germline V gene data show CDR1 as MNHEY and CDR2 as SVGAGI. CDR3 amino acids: CASSFVLNEKLFF. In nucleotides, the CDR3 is TGTGCCAGCAGTTTTGTATTGAATGAAAAACTGTTTTTT.

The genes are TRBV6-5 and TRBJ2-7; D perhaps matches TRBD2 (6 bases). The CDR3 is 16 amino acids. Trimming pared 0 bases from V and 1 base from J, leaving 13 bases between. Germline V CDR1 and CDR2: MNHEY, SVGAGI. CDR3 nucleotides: TGTGCCAGCAGTTACTCCGCAACTAGCACATCCTACGAGCAGTACTTC. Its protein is CASSYSATSTSYEQYF.

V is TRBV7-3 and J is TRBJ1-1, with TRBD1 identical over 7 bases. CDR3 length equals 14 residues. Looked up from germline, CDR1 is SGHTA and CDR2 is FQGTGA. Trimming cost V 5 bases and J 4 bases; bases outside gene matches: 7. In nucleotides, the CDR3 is TGTGCCAGCAGCGAACAGGGGTTGGGCACTGAAGCTTTCTTT. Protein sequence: CASSEQGLGTEAFF.

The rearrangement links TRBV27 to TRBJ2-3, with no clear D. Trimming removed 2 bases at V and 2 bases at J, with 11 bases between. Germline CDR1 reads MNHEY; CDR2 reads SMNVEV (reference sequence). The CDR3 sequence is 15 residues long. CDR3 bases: TGTGCCAGCAGTTTAGGCGGATCAAACACAGATACGCAGTATTTT. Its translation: CASSLGGSNTDTQYF.

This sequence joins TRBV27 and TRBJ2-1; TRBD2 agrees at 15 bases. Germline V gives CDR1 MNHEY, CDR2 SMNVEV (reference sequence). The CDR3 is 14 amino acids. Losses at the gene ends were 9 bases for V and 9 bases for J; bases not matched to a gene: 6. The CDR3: CASQGLAGGGEQFF. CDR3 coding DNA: TGTGCCAGTCAGGGACTAGCGGGAGGCGGTGAGCAGTTCTTC.

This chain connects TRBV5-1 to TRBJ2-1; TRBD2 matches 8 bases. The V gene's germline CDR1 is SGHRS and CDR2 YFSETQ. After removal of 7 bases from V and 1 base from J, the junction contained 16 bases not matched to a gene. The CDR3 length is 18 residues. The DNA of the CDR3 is TGCGCCAGCTCACCGGGGGCGGGAGGAGTAGGTTCCTACAATGAGCAGTTCTTC. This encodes CASSPGAGGVGSYNEQFF.